Below, one T cell receptor beta chain is given with its context. Its antigen is still unknown. The assay was immunoSEQ multiplex PCR, and TCRdb's table has in-frame clones only and misses some. Of about 110,000 clones in the sample, almost 90% were seen once. These data originate in a study of Tregs in tolerant kidney transplant recipients. Across the study: Mixed chimerism was transient after nonmyeloablative marrow transplants from related graft donors. Findings and caveats of the study: Biological reproducibility was not directly addressed, but technical replication error appeared minimal. Antigen-driven expansion was suggested because donor-specific Tregs expanded more than all Tregs in tolerant patients.

The clonotype comes from a human donor who received a combined kidney and bone marrow transplant. Sample: CD4+ T cells from blood, taken before the transplant.

CDR3 bases: TGCGCCAGCAGCCCTGAGCTTGCCAGGTTGACCGGGGAGCTGTTTTTT. Translation: CASSPELARLTGELFF. The chain uses TRBV4-3 and TRBJ2-2, with no clear D. This CDR3 has 16 amino acids. Germline lookup yields CDR1 LGHNA and CDR2 YSLEER. Trimming took 4 bases from V and 5 from J, leaving 17 bases between them.